This T cell receptor beta chain was profiled in a study of long-term antiretroviral therapy in people with HIV. Study-level findings and limits: CDR3 length ranges were narrower in HIV repertoires than in controls.

This CDR3 is built from 17 residues. They ran version v3.0 of the immunoSEQ assay at survey level. Researchers set sequencing to target roughly 40,000-50,000 T-cell genomes per sample. TCRdb keeps only in-frame clones here, not all; method: immunoSEQ multiplex PCR. The sample includes tens of thousands of clones, around 79% seen only once; the top ten take 3.4%. No fewer than two post-ART and no fewer than one pre-ART PBMC samples existed for each donor. This clone has more than one count but fewer than ten. Its specificity is not known. This clonotype was obtained from a man over 45 with HIV. The chain links TRBV21-1 to TRBJ1-2. TRBV21-1 is described as a pseudogene. This material consisted of unsorted PBMCs, taken 3 years after starting antiretroviral therapy. The CDR3: CASSATYPWRGQRGYTF. CDR3 bases: TGTGCCAGCAGCGCCACTTACCCATGGCGAGGGCAGAGGGGCTACACCTTC.